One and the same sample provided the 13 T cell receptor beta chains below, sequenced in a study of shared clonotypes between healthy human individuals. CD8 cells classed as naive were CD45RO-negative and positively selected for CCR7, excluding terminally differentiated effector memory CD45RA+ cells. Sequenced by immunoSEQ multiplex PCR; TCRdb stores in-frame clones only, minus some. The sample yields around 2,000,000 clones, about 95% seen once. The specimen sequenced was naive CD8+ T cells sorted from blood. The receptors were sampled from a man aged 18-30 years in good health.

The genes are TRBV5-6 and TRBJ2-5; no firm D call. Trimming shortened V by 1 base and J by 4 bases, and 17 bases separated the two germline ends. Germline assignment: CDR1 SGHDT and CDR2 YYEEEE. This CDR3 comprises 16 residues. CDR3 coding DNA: TGTGCCAGCAGCTTGAGGCCGAGACATAAGCGAGAGACCCAGTACTTC. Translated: CASSLRPRHKRETQYF.

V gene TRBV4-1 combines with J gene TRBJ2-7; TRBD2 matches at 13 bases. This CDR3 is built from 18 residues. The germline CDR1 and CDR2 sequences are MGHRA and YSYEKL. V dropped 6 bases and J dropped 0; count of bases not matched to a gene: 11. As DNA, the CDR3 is TGCGCCAGCAGACCCCTGGGACTAGCGGGACCCCTCTCCTACGAGCAGTACTTC. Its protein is CASRPLGLAGPLSYEQYF.

The CDR3 loop reads CATSRMGLAGDEQFF. DNA for the CDR3: TGTGCCACCAGCAGGATGGGACTAGCGGGAGATGAGCAGTTCTTC. This sequence joins TRBV15 and TRBJ2-1; 14 bases line up with TRBD2. The CDR3 has 15 residues. The V gene end was trimmed by 3 bases and the J gene end by 8 bases; junction bases not matched to a gene: 3. CDR1 and CDR2 (germline): LNHNV, YYDKDF (reference sequence). Looking up the rest from reference TRBV15 and TRBJ2-1 gives the full variable domain: DAMVIQNPRYQVTQFGKPVTLSCSQTLNHNVMYWYQQKSSQAPKLLFHYYDKDFNNEADTPDNFQSRRPNTSFCFLDIRSPGLGDTAMYLCATSRMGLAGDEQFFGPGTRLTVL.

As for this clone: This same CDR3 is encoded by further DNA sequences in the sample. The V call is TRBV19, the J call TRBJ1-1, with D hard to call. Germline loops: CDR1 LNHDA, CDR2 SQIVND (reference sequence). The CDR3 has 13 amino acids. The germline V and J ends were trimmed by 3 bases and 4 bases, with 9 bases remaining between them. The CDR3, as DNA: TGTGCCAGTAGTATCGGATGGGGCACTGAAGCTTTCTTT. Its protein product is CASSIGWGTEAFF.

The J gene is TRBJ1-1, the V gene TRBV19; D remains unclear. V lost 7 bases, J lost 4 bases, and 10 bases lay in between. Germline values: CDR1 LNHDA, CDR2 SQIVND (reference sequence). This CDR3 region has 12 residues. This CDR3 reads CASIAGGTEAFF. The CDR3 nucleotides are TGTGCCAGTATCGCTGGAGGCACTGAAGCTTTCTTT.

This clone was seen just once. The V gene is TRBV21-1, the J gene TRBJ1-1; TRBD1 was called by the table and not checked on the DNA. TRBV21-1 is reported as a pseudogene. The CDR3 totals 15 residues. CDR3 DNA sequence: TGTGCCAGCAGCAAAGAGGGACACCTGGTGGCTGAAGCTTTCTTT. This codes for CASSKEGHLVAEAFF.

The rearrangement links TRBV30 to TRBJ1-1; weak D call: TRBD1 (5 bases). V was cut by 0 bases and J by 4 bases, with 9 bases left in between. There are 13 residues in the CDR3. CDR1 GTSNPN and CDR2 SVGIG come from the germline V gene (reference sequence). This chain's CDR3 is CAWSVVQGTEAFF. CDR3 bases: TGTGCCTGGAGTGTGGTGCAGGGCACTGAAGCTTTCTTT.

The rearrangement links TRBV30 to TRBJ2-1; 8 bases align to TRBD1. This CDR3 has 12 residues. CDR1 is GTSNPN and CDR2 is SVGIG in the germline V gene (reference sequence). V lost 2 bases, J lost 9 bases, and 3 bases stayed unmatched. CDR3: CAWSLGTGEQFF. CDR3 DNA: TGTGCCTGGAGTTTAGGGACAGGTGAGCAGTTCTTC.

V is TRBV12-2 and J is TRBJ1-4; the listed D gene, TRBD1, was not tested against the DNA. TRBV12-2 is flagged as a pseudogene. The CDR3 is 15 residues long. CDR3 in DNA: TGTGCAAGTCGCTCGGACAGCACAACTAATGAAAAACTGTTTTTT. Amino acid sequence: CASRSDSTTNEKLFF.

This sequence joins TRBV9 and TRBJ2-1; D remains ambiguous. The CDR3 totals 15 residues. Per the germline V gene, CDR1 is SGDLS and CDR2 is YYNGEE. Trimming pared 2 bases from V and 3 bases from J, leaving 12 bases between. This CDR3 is CASSVTADHYNEQFF. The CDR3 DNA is TGTGCCAGCAGCGTTACGGCGGACCACTACAATGAGCAGTTCTTC.

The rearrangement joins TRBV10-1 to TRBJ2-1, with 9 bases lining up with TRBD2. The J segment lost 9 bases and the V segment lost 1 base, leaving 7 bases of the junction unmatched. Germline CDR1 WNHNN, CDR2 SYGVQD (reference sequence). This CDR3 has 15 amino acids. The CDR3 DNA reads TGCGCCAGCAGTGAGTGGCGGGGGGGCGGTGGTGAGCAGTTCTTC. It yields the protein CASSEWRGGGGEQFF.

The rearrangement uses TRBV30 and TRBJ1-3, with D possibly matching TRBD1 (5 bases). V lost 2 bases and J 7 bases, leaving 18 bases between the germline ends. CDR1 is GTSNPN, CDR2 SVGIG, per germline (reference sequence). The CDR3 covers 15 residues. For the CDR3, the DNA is TGTGCCTGGAGTCCCCGCTGGGGCGGTATGAACACCATATATTTT. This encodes CAWSPRWGGMNTIYF. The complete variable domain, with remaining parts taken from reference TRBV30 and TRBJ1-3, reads SQTIHQWPATLVQPVGSPLSLECTVEGTSNPNLYWYRQAAGRGLQLLFYSVGIGQISSEVPQNLSASRPQDRQFILSSKKLLLSDSGFYLCAWSPRWGGMNTIYFGEGSWLTVV.

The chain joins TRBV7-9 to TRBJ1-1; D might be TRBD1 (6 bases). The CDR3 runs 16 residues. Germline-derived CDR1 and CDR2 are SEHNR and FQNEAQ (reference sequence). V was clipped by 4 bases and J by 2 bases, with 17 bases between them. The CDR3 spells CASSSSDSSSNTEAFF. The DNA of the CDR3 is TGTGCCAGCAGCTCGTCGGACAGCTCATCTAACACTGAAGCTTTCTTT.